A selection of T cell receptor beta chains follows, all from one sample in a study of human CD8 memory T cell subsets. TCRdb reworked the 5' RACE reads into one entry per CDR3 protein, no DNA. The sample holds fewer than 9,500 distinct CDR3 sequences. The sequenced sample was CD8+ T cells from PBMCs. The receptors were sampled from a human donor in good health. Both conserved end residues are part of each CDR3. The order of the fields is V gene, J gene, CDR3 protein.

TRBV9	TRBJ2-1	CASSSTDPPRPDEQFF
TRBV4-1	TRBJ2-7	CASSQGWGSDYEQYF
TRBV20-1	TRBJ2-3	CSARGGTGTSTDTQYF
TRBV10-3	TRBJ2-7	CAISGRVDEQYF
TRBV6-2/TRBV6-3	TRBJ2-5	CASSGGVGPQPIQETQYF
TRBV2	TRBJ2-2	CASSVSGRTGELFF
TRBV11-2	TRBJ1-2	CASSLPGTGQGYTF
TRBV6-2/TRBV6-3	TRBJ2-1	CASSYEPTLTAHPGDQFEPFF
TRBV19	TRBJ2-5	CASSTGTSGRQETQYF
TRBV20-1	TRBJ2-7	CSAPGLAAYEQYF
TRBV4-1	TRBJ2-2	CASSPERSELFF